These 28 T cell receptor beta chains came from one sample sequenced in a study of blood T cell repertoires in COVID-19. The assay was immunoSEQ multiplex PCR, and TCRdb's table has in-frame clones only and misses some. The data hold roughly 300,000 clones, with about 90% observed a single time. The sample was PBMCs or T cells enriched from blood (not recorded which). These receptors were obtained from a woman under 40 who had recovered from COVID-19.

The chain links TRBV11-3 to TRBJ2-5; 15 bases match TRBD2. CDR1 and CDR2 from the germline V gene are SGHNT and YENEEA. J was trimmed by 5 bases and V by 4 bases; bases with no gene match: 8. This CDR3 has 17 residues. For the CDR3, the DNA is TGTGCCAGCAGCTCCGGACTAGCGGGGGGGAAAGGGGAGACCCAGTACTTC. Amino acid sequence: CASSSGLAGGKGETQYF.

The chain has TRBV30 and TRBJ1-2; D unclear. CDR1 GTSNPN and CDR2 SVGIG come from the germline V gene (reference sequence). V was cut by 0 bases and J by 0 bases, with 11 bases left in between. The CDR3 spans 15 residues. The CDR3, as DNA: TGTGCCTGGAGTGTACCCCCTATAGCTAACTATGGCTACACCTTC. Translating it yields CAWSVPPIANYGYTF. The whole variable domain, filled in from reference TRBV30 and TRBJ1-2, reads SQTIHQWPATLVQPVGSPLSLECTVEGTSNPNLYWYRQAAGRGLQLLFYSVGIGQISSEVPQNLSASRPQDRQFILSSKKLLLSDSGFYLCAWSVPPIANYGYTFGSGTRLTVV.

V usage is TRBV7-2 and J usage is TRBJ1-2, with 7 bases that match TRBD1. Germline V gene lookup returns CDR1 SGHTA and CDR2 FQGNSA. There are 16 residues in the CDR3. The junction had 7 bases not matched to a gene; V was cut back by 1 base and J by 2 bases. This CDR3 is CASSLGGRTGNYGYTF. The CDR3 bases are TGTGCCAGCAGCTTAGGGGGGCGGACAGGAAACTATGGCTACACCTTC.

This chain links TRBV10-3 with TRBJ2-2; TRBD1 is a possible D gene (6 bases). Trimming stripped 7 bases from V and 6 bases from J, with 12 bases between. Germline CDR1 ENHRY, CDR2 SYGVKD. The CDR3 runs 13 residues. This CDR3 is CAITQGIPGELFF. CDR3 nucleotide sequence: TGTGCCATCACTCAGGGGATTCCCGGGGAGCTGTTTTTT.

This sequence joins TRBV15 and TRBJ2-7; D might be TRBD2 (5 bases). The V and J ends lost 0 bases and 7 bases respectively, with 13 bases between them. The length of the CDR3 is 14 residues. Germline V gives CDR1 LNHNV, CDR2 YYDKDF (reference sequence). In DNA form, the CDR3 reads TGTGCCACCAGCAGAGATACTACCTCGGGGGAGCAGTACTTC. Translated, it gives CATSRDTTSGEQYF.

This sequence joins TRBV9 and TRBJ2-7, with 8 bases lining up with TRBD2. Germline assignment: CDR1 SGDLS and CDR2 YYNGEE. V shed 0 bases and J 5 bases; nucleotides not matched to a gene: 7. The CDR3 totals 15 residues. The CDR3 bases are TGTGCCAGCAGCGTAGATAGGACTAGCAGCGACGAGCAGTACTTC. This sequence encodes CASSVDRTSSDEQYF.

J is TRBJ2-7 and V is TRBV9; D is possibly TRBD2 (6 bases). The CDR3 has 14 amino acids. The germline V gene has CDR1 SGDLS and CDR2 YYNGEE. V was clipped by 3 bases and J by 1 base, with 11 bases between them. CDR3 amino acids: CASSEQGLSYEQYF. DNA of the CDR3: TGTGCCAGCAGCGAGCAGGGACTTTCCTACGAGCAGTACTTC.

The chain employs TRBV13 and TRBJ2-1; 9 bases match TRBD2. V was pared by 2 bases and J by 8 bases, with 7 bases of the junction left unmatched. Germline V gives CDR1 PRHDT, CDR2 FYEKMQ (reference sequence). CDR3 length equals 15 residues. CDR3 amino acids: CASSLRGGALDEQFF. CDR3 nucleotide sequence: TGTGCCAGCAGCTTACGCGGGGGGGCCTTAGATGAGCAGTTCTTC.

The genes are TRBV30 and TRBJ2-5, with unresolved D. Trimming removed 0 bases from V and 6 bases from J, with 17 bases in between. CDR1 GTSNPN and CDR2 SVGIG come from the germline V gene (reference sequence). The CDR3 sequence is 15 residues long. CDR3 bases: TGTGCCTGGAGTGTACTTGGCGGCAGCACGAAGACCCAGTACTTC. Its protein is CAWSVLGGSTKTQYF. The full variable domain, with the rest looked up from reference TRBV30 and TRBJ2-5, is SQTIHQWPATLVQPVGSPLSLECTVEGTSNPNLYWYRQAAGRGLQLLFYSVGIGQISSEVPQNLSASRPQDRQFILSSKKLLLSDSGFYLCAWSVLGGSTKTQYFGPGTRLLVL.

The chain carries TRBV5-4 and TRBJ2-7; D may be TRBD1 (6 bases). The CDR3 sequence is 15 residues long. Per the germline V gene, CDR1 is SGHNT and CDR2 is YYREEE (reference sequence). Between the trimmed V and J ends, which lost 4 bases and 4 bases, there was a span of 18 bases. For the CDR3, the DNA is TGTGCCAGCAGCGGGGACAAGGGCTTCCGTTACGAGCAGTACTTC. This gives the protein CASSGDKGFRYEQYF.

This clone has just one count. This chain links TRBV11-2 with TRBJ2-6; unclear D gene. CDR1 is SGHAT, CDR2 FQNNGV, per germline. V was clipped by 5 bases and J by 2 bases, with 13 bases between them. The CDR3 sequence is 16 residues long. CDR3: CASSHPRTPGANVLTF. In DNA form, the CDR3 reads TGTGCCAGCAGCCATCCAAGAACTCCTGGGGCCAACGTCCTGACTTTC.

The chain couples TRBV7-2 to TRBJ1-1, with TRBD1 matching over 9 bases. J lost 7 bases, V lost 1 base, and 10 bases had no gene match. CDR1 and CDR2 from the germline V gene are SGHTA and FQGNSA. The CDR3 length is 16 residues. DNA of the CDR3: TGTGCCAGCAGCTTAGAGGGGCGGGGGACAGGGAGTGAAGCTTTCTTT. Protein: CASSLEGRGTGSEAFF. Combining the CDR3 with reference TRBV7-2 and TRBJ1-1 gives the whole variable domain GAGVSQSPSNKVTEKGKDVELRCDPISGHTALYWYRQSLGQGLEFLIYFQGNSAPDKSGLPSDRFSAERTGGSVSTLTIQRTQQEDSAVYLCASSLEGRGTGSEAFFGQGTRLTVV.

The chain uses TRBV6-2 or TRBV6-3 and TRBJ2-3; tentative D call: TRBD2 (5 bases). Germline V lookup: CDR1 MNHEY, CDR2 SVGEGT. This CDR3 contains 16 residues. The V end was cut by 6 bases, the J end by 4 bases, with 20 bases between. CDR3: CASSPPLSTRPDTQYF. CDR3 sequence (DNA): TGTGCCAGCAGCCCTCCGTTGTCCACTAGGCCAGATACGCAGTATTTT.

This sequence joins TRBV19 and TRBJ2-1; D is possibly TRBD1 (7 bases). The CDR3 runs to 14 residues. Trimming stripped 4 bases from V and 9 bases from J, with 16 bases between. Germline V gene data show CDR1 as LNHDA and CDR2 as SQIVND (reference sequence). The CDR3 is CASSSRGEWIEQFF. The CDR3 nucleotides read TGTGCCAGTAGTAGCAGGGGGGAATGGATTGAGCAGTTCTTC.

The rearrangement uses TRBV3-1 (or the pseudogene TRBV3-2) and TRBJ2-5, with 8 bases lining up with TRBD1. V shed 3 bases, J shed 4 bases, and the junction held 13 bases outside the gene matches. Germline V gene data show CDR1 as LGHDT and CDR2 as YNNKEL (reference sequence). The CDR3 is made up of 17 amino acids. The CDR3, as DNA: TGTGCCAGCAGCCACCCCCGGACAGGGCGGGTAGGAGAGACCCAGTACTTC. Its translation is CASSHPRTGRVGETQYF.

This sequence joins TRBV7-7 and TRBJ2-1, with a weak D call TRBD1 (5 bases). The CDR3 is 14 amino acids. Between the trimmed V and J ends, which lost 4 bases and 10 bases, there was a span of 17 bases. From germline, CDR1 is SSHAT and CDR2 FNYEAQ (reference sequence). As DNA, the CDR3 is TGTGCCAGCAGCTCCCAGGGCGGTGCCGTGGAGCAGTTCTTC. Its translation is CASSSQGGAVEQFF.

DNA for the CDR3: TGTGCCAGCATCCGCGGACAGGGGAGAGGGTACGAGCAGTACTTC. Translation gives CASIRGQGRGYEQYF. The chain employs TRBV6-5 and TRBJ2-7; 9 bases map to TRBD1. Germline V gene sequence: CDR1 MNHEY, CDR2 SVGAGI. The junction had 11 bases not matched to a gene; V was cut back by 7 bases and J by 4 bases. This CDR3 comprises 15 residues.

The rearrangement joins TRBV15 to TRBJ2-7, with unresolved D. The CDR3 spans 13 residues. Germline loops: CDR1 LNHNV, CDR2 YYDKDF (reference sequence). V was cut by 0 bases and J by 7 bases, with 10 bases left in between. Written as DNA, the CDR3 is TGTGCCACCAGCAGAGACAGGATGGGTGAGCAGTACTTC. Its protein is CATSRDRMGEQYF.

DNA for the CDR3: TGCGCCAGCAGCTTGGTGGGCAGGGCCTATTCGAACACCGGGGAGCTGTTTTTT. Amino acid sequence: CASSLVGRAYSNTGELFF. This chain joins TRBV5-1 and TRBJ2-2, with D possibly TRBD1 on 5 matching bases. This CDR3 is 18 amino acids long. V was trimmed by 0 bases and J by 0 bases, leaving 15 bases between them. Per germline, CDR1 SGHRS and CDR2 YFSETQ.

The V call is TRBV2, the J call TRBJ2-7, with D perhaps matching TRBD2 (6 bases). The CDR3 has 13 amino acids. Germline values: CDR1 SNHLY, CDR2 FYNNEI. Trimming cost V 4 bases and J 0 bases, with 7 bases left between them. Written as DNA, the CDR3 is TGTGCCAGCAGTGTGGGGGGCTCCTACGAGCAGTACTTC. This translates into CASSVGGSYEQYF.

The chain recombines TRBV5-1 with TRBJ2-5, with 9 bases aligning to TRBD1. Germline V lookup: CDR1 SGHRS, CDR2 YFSETQ. The length of the CDR3 is 17 residues. Trimming cost V 5 bases and J 0 bases; bases outside gene matches: 11. The CDR3 DNA follows: TGCGCCAGCAGTAGGGGACAGGGACGAACTAACCAAGAGACCCAGTACTTC. The encoded protein is CASSRGQGRTNQETQYF.

The chain joins TRBV15 to TRBJ2-5, with 12 nucleotides matching TRBD2. The CDR3 runs to 17 residues. V gave up 3 bases and J gave up 7 bases; unmatched junction bases: 12. Germline assignment: CDR1 LNHNV and CDR2 YYDKDF (reference sequence). The CDR3 DNA reads as TGTGCCACCAGCAGTCCAGGACTAGCGGGGCGGTGGGGGACCCAGTACTTC. The encoded protein is CATSSPGLAGRWGTQYF.

V gene TRBV30 combines with J gene TRBJ2-2; D unclear. Trimming shortened V by 0 bases and J by 7 bases, and 6 bases separated the two germline ends. The CDR3 has 12 amino acids. The germline V gene encodes CDR1 GTSNPN and CDR2 SVGIG (reference sequence). This CDR3 is CAWSVRGGELFF. The CDR3 bases are TGTGCCTGGAGTGTACGAGGCGGGGAGCTGTTTTTT.

The V call is TRBV5-6, the J call TRBJ2-6; D may be TRBD1 (6 bases). The CDR3 has 15 amino acids. Germline V CDR1 and CDR2: SGHDT, YYEEEE. The V and J ends lost 4 bases and 1 base respectively, with 9 bases between them. CDR3 amino acids: CASSQQGSGANVLTF. CDR3 bases: TGTGCCAGCAGCCAACAGGGATCTGGGGCCAACGTCCTGACTTTC.

V is TRBV2 and J is TRBJ2-1, with TRBD2 matching 9 bases. The CDR3 has 18 amino acids. Germline CDR1 and CDR2: SNHLY and FYNNEI. With 5 bases clipped from V and 9 bases from J, the junction kept 20 bases outside the gene matches. The CDR3 reads CASSFRLFRGGARGEQFF. The CDR3 DNA reads as TGTGCCAGCAGTTTCCGTCTATTCCGCGGGGGGGCTCGTGGTGAGCAGTTCTTC.

The CDR3 reads CASSGGPGDEQYF. Here the CDR3 DNA reads TGTGCCAGCAGTGGGGGACCGGGAGACGAGCAGTACTTC. The gene calls are TRBV9 and TRBJ2-7, with D perhaps TRBD2 (6 bases). The germline V gene has CDR1 SGDLS and CDR2 YYNGEE. V lost 5 bases, J lost 5 bases, and 14 bases lay in between. The CDR3 consists of 13 residues.

The V and J genes are TRBV19 and TRBJ1-5; D ambiguous. CDR1 is LNHDA and CDR2 is SQIVND in the germline V gene (reference sequence). Trimming shortened V by 3 bases and J by 2 bases, and 8 bases separated the two germline ends. The CDR3 covers 14 residues. For the CDR3, the DNA is TGTGCCAGTAGTATGGCGGGAGGCAATCAGCCCCAGCATTTT. As protein: CASSMAGGNQPQHF.

This clone was counted between two and nine times. The chain joins TRBV5-6 to TRBJ2-1, with 11 bases aligning to TRBD2. The CDR3 length is 15 residues. V dropped 5 bases and J dropped 5; count of bases not matched to a gene: 6. Germline lookup yields CDR1 SGHDT and CDR2 YYEEEE. CDR3 protein: CASSQGLAVNNEQFF. The CDR3 DNA sequence: TGTGCCAGCAGTCAGGGACTAGCGGTAAACAATGAGCAGTTCTTC. Full variable domain (missing parts from reference TRBV5-6 and TRBJ2-1): DAGVTQSPTHLIKTRGQQVTLRCSPKSGHDTVSWYQQALGQGPQFIFQYYEEEERQRGNFPDRFSGHQFPNYSSELNVNALLLGDSALYLCASSQGLAVNNEQFFGPGTRLTVL.